Following are 10 T cell receptor beta chains from one sample sequenced in a study of CD8 T cells in ankylosing spondylitis. Each CDR3 protein is one row after TCRdb ran MiXCR on the 5' RACE reads. The sample contains about 400,000 distinct CDR3 sequences, 20% of which appear only once. Specimen: blood, either unsorted or a sorted T cell fraction (not recorded which). These receptors were taken from a male donor with ankylosing spondylitis or in good health (not recorded which).

This clonotype was recorded a few times. V and J are TRBV4-1 and TRBJ2-1; D not certain. There are 16 residues in the CDR3. CDR1 and CDR2 from the germline V gene are MGHRA and YSYEKL. Trimming removed 1 base at V and 7 bases at J, with 17 bases between. The CDR3 region has the DNA TGCGCCAGCAGCCAAGCCACGGAGTCACCCTTTAATGAGCAGTTCTTC. Encoded protein: CASSQATESPFNEQFF.

This chain uses TRBV6-5 with TRBJ2-2; TRBD1 might be the D (5 bases). V was clipped by 6 bases and J by 4 bases, with 15 bases between them. CDR1 is MNHEY, CDR2 SVGAGI, per germline. CDR3 size: 15 residues. The CDR3: CASSSRTLPTGELFF. The DNA of the CDR3 is TGTGCCAGCAGCTCTCGGACACTGCCCACCGGGGAGCTGTTTTTT.

The chain combines TRBV25-1 with TRBJ2-5; tentatively, D is TRBD1 or TRBD2 (5 bases each). Deletions cut 0 bases from V and 2 bases from J, with 10 bases between. The CDR3 is made up of 15 amino acids. Germline-derived CDR1 and CDR2 are MGHDK and SYGVNS. The CDR3 region has the DNA TGTGCCAGCAGTGAATATGCCTGGGGGCAAGAGACCCAGTACTTC. Translated: CASSEYAWGQETQYF.

This clonotype appeared a few times. The J gene is TRBJ2-3, the V gene TRBV5-1, with 7 bases fitting TRBD2. Germline trimming cut 4 bases from V and 1 base from J; bases unmatched to any gene: 6. The germline gives CDR1 SGHRS, CDR2 YFSETQ. CDR3 length: 15 amino acids. The CDR3 region is CASSPSGEGTDTQYF. CDR3 nucleotides: TGCGCCAGCAGCCCCAGCGGGGAAGGCACAGATACGCAGTATTTT.

The rearrangement joins TRBV29-1 to TRBJ2-1, with TRBD1 identical over 7 bases. Germline V gives CDR1 SQVTM, CDR2 ANQGSEA. V gave up 4 bases and J gave up 3 bases; unmatched junction bases: 9. The CDR3 covers 15 residues. The CDR3 here is CSVVLTAGGYNEQFF. DNA for the CDR3: TGCAGCGTTGTTCTCACGGCAGGGGGCTACAATGAGCAGTTCTTC.

This chain joins TRBV29-1 and TRBJ2-7; 7 positions match TRBD1. The CDR3 consists of 13 residues. The germline V gene has CDR1 SQVTM and CDR2 ANQGSEA. The trim removed 6 bases at V and 0 bases at J, leaving 5 bases unmatched. The CDR3 DNA is TGCAGCGTAAGGCAGGGGGACTCCTACGAGCAGTACTTC. It specifies CSVRQGDSYEQYF.

This clonotype was recorded at least ten times. The V gene is TRBV24-1, the J gene TRBJ2-2; no reliable D call. CDR1 is KGHDR, CDR2 SFDVKD, per germline. Trimming stripped 6 bases from V and 2 bases from J, with 9 bases between. This CDR3 has 14 residues. The CDR3 DNA follows: TGTGCCACCAGTCGCACTGTTAACACCGGGGAGCTGTTTTTT. It codes for CATSRTVNTGELFF.

This clonotype appeared many times. The chain recombines TRBV20-1 with TRBJ1-1, with D possibly matching TRBD1 (5 bases). Trimming removed 0 bases from V and 4 bases from J, with 9 bases in between. Germline CDR1 and CDR2: DFQATT and SNEGSKA (reference sequence). The CDR3 is 13 residues long. CDR3 DNA: TGCAGTGCTAGAGATTTGGGGGGCACTGAAGCTTTCTTT. It codes for CSARDLGGTEAFF.

In this sample, this clonotype turned up many times. At one boundary the junction diverges from the germline segment, which might be a read error. The chain links TRBV5-1 to TRBJ2-7; a possible D gene is TRBD1 (6 bases). Germline V gene lookup returns CDR1 SGHRS and CDR2 YFSETQ. CDR3 length: 13 amino acids. The CDR3 nucleotides are TGTGCCAGCAGCTTGGAACAGGGCTACGAGCAGTACTTC. Translated, it gives CASSLEQGYEQYF.

This sequence joins TRBV12-3 or TRBV12-4 and TRBJ2-3, with no clear D. The V end lost 3 bases, the J end lost 7 bases, and 8 bases lay between the germline ends. CDR3 length: 12 residues. CDR3 DNA sequence: TGTGCCAGCAGTTTCGACCAGAATACGCAGTATTTT. Amino acid sequence: CASSFDQNTQYF.